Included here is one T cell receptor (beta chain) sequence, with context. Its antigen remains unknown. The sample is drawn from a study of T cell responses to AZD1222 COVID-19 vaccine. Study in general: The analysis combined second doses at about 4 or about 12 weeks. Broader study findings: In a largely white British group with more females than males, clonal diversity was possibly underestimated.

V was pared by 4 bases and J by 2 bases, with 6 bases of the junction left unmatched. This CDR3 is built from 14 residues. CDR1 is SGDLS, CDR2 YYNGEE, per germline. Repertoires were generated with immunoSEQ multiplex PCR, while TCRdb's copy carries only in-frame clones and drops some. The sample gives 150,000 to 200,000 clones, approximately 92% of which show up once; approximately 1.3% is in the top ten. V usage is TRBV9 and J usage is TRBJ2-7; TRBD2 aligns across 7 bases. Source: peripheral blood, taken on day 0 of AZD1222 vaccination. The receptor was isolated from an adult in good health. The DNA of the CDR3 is TGTGCCAGCAGCCTTAGCGGGCTCACCTACGAGCAGTACTTC. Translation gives CASSLSGLTYEQYF. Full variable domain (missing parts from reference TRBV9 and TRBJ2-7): DSGVTQTPKHLITATGQRVTLRCSPRSGDLSVYWYQQSLDQGLQFLIQYYNGEERAKGNILERFSAQQFPDLHSELNLSSLELGDSALYFCASSLSGLTYEQYFGPGTRLTVT.